This TCR beta chain originates from a study of blood T cell repertoires in COVID-19. Method: immunoSEQ multiplex PCR; TCRdb's copy keeps in-frame clones and lacks some. This table has approximately 300,000 clones, about 85% appearing once. Cohort 3 donors were reported recovered after two negative PCRs, clearance, or symptom resolution. Germline lookup yields CDR1 WSHSY and CDR2 SAAADI. This CDR3 is built from 13 residues. V lost 7 bases to trimming and J lost 4 bases; unmatched junction nucleotides: 5. Input material: PBMCs or T cells enriched from blood (not recorded which). This clonotype was obtained from a woman aged 25 to 39 who had recovered from COVID-19. This chain links TRBV10-2 with TRBJ2-7; TRBD2 agrees at 9 bases. This CDR3 is CASTRGGAYEQYF. The DNA of the CDR3 is TGCGCCAGCACTCGCGGGGGGGCTTACGAGCAGTACTTC.